A single sample is the source of the 16 T cell receptor beta chains below, sequenced in a study of T cell responses to AZD1222 COVID-19 vaccine. The protocol was immunoSEQ multiplex PCR, while the TCRdb copy is restricted to in-frame clones and leaves out a portion. Seen here are about 170,000 clones, roughly 92% observed once, and the top ten hold about 1.6%. The sequenced sample was peripheral blood, obtained on day 0 of AZD1222 vaccination. These receptors were obtained from an adult in good health.

The rearrangement links TRBV4-3 to TRBJ1-3; possibly TRBD1 for D (6 bases). Trimming removed 3 bases at V and 0 bases at J, with 15 bases between. The germline gives CDR1 LGHNA, CDR2 YSLEER. The CDR3 sequence is 17 residues long. The chain's CDR3 is CASSQGAPGGSGNTIYF. CDR3 bases: TGCGCCAGCAGCCAGGGGGCTCCGGGAGGCTCTGGAAACACCATATATTTT.

The V call is TRBV4-1, the J call TRBJ2-1; TRBD1 matches at 7 bases. CDR3 length: 17 residues. Trimming cost V 0 bases and J 7 bases; bases outside gene matches: 12. The V gene's germline CDR1 is MGHRA and CDR2 YSYEKL. The CDR3 is CASSQEISGQRTNEQFF. In nucleotides, the CDR3 is TGCGCCAGCAGCCAAGAGATCTCGGGACAGCGGACGAATGAGCAGTTCTTC.

The V and J genes are TRBV5-3 and TRBJ1-1; 9 bases match TRBD1. TRBV5-3 is classed as an ORF, of uncertain function. J lost 6 bases, V lost 4 bases, and 13 bases had no gene match. This CDR3 comprises 16 residues. The CDR3 coding sequence is TGTGCCAGAAGCCAACCGCACAGGGGGCAAACCTCTGAAGCTTTCTTT. Its protein is CARSQPHRGQTSEAFF.

The CDR3 nucleotides read TGTGCCAGCAGCCGACAGGGGGCCCAAATTTCACCCCTCCACTTT. Amino acids: CASSRQGAQISPLHF. V and J are TRBV4-2 and TRBJ1-6, with 10 positions matching TRBD1. Germline lookup yields CDR1 LGHNA and CDR2 YNFKEQ. With V trimmed by 4 bases and J by 9 bases, 6 bases remained unmatched. CDR3 size: 15 residues.

This clone was seen just once. This chain uses TRBV6-5 with TRBJ1-5; the match to TRBD1 covers 7 bases. CDR1 and CDR2 (germline): MNHEY, SVGAGI. Unmatched junction bases numbered 8, after V lost 4 bases and J lost 5 bases. The length of the CDR3 is 15 residues. The DNA of the CDR3 is TGTGCCAGCAGTTCTAGGGGGCGCCGTGATCAGCCCCAGCATTTT. This encodes CASSSRGRRDQPQHF.

The V gene is TRBV2, the J gene TRBJ1-6, with TRBD1 matching 7 bases. Germline V CDR1 and CDR2: SNHLY, FYNNEI. V lost 6 bases and J lost 13; bases outside the gene matches: 9. This CDR3 has 13 amino acids. The CDR3 DNA is TGTGCCAGCAGGACAGGGATGTTGATTCCCCTCCACTTT. Encoded protein: CASRTGMLIPLHF.

The V call is TRBV7-9, the J call TRBJ2-1, with 8 nucleotides matching TRBD2. CDR1 and CDR2 from the germline V gene are SEHNR and FQNEAQ (reference sequence). The CDR3 is 17 residues long. Unmatched junction bases numbered 10, after V lost 5 bases and J lost 1 base. This chain's CDR3 is CASSPRRGGRSYNEQFF. CDR3 bases: TGTGCCAGCAGCCCCCGAAGGGGCGGGAGGTCCTACAATGAGCAGTTCTTC.

The chain is built from TRBV11-2 and TRBJ1-1, with D unresolved. The CDR3 has 14 amino acids. The germline V and J ends were trimmed by 0 bases and 8 bases, with 13 bases remaining between them. CDR1 is SGHAT, CDR2 FQNNGV, per germline. The DNA for the CDR3 is TGTGCCAGCAGCTTAGATCCCCTCTCTCTCGAAGCTTTCTTT. Translating it yields CASSLDPLSLEAFF. Together with reference TRBV11-2 and TRBJ1-1, the CDR3 gives the full variable domain: EAGVAQSPRYKIIEKRQSVAFWCNPISGHATLYWYQQILGQGPKLLIQFQNNGVVDDSQLPKDRFSAERLKGVDSTLKIQPAKLEDSAVYLCASSLDPLSLEAFFGQGTRLTVV.

This chain joins TRBV5-4 and TRBJ1-2, with TRBD1 as a possible D gene (5 bases). Germline V gene lookup returns CDR1 SGHNT and CDR2 YYREEE (reference sequence). CDR3 length: 15 amino acids. Trimming took 4 bases from V and 2 from J, leaving 15 bases between them. The CDR3 loop reads CASSPPARGNYGYTF. The CDR3 DNA is TGTGCCAGCAGCCCCCCCGCTAGGGGAAACTATGGCTACACCTTC.

As to this clone: A read error may produce the germline difference seen at one junction end. J is TRBJ1-1 and V is TRBV6-5, with TRBD1 matching 7 bases. Germline CDR1 reads MNHEY; CDR2 reads SVGAGI. This CDR3 contains 13 residues. CDR3 in DNA: TGTGCCAGCAGGTTGGACCCCCCGGGACAGAGGGACTTT. Encoded protein: CASRLDPPGQRDF.

V gene TRBV10-1 combines with J gene TRBJ2-7; 7 bases line up with TRBD1. Germline V lookup: CDR1 WNHNN, CDR2 SYGVQD (reference sequence). Trimming cost V 5 bases and J 6 bases; bases outside gene matches: 7. This CDR3 has 13 residues. The CDR3 protein is CASSRTGAGEQYF. CDR3 coding DNA: TGCGCCAGCAGTAGAACAGGGGCCGGCGAGCAGTACTTC.

The chain uses TRBV4-3 and TRBJ1-2; D gene uncertain. The V and J ends lost 0 bases and 1 base respectively, with 12 bases between them. CDR1 is LGHNA, CDR2 YSLEER, per germline. This CDR3 contains 16 residues. The CDR3 DNA reads TGCGCCAGCAGCCAAGATGAAAGGGCCCTTAACTATGGCTACACCTTC. Translating gives CASSQDERALNYGYTF.

J is TRBJ2-2 and V is TRBV13, with 7 nucleotides matching TRBD2. Germline assignment: CDR1 PRHDT and CDR2 FYEKMQ (reference sequence). The CDR3 totals 16 residues. V trimming: 1 base; J trimming: 3 bases; junction bases outside the gene matches: 5. The chain's CDR3 is CASSLVGGEDTGELFF. The CDR3 DNA is TGTGCCAGCAGCTTAGTGGGGGGGGAGGACACCGGGGAGCTGTTTTTT.

The chain links TRBV10-3 to TRBJ1-1; no reliable D call. This CDR3 spans 11 amino acids. Germline V gene lookup returns CDR1 ENHRY and CDR2 SYGVKD. V shed 7 bases and J shed 4 bases, with 7 bases lying between them. The CDR3 DNA reads as TGTGCCATCAAGGATGGCACTGAAGCTTTCTTT. This sequence encodes CAIKDGTEAFF.

This clone appeared a single time. The chain is built from TRBV6-1 and TRBJ2-5; 12 nucleotides match TRBD2. Per the germline V gene, CDR1 is MNHNS and CDR2 is SASEGT. CDR3 length: 16 amino acids. Germline trimming cut 5 bases from V and 1 base from J; bases unmatched to any gene: 5. The CDR3, as DNA: TGTGCCAGCAGTCAAGGACTAGCGGGGACCCAAGAGACCCAGTACTTC. Protein: CASSQGLAGTQETQYF.

Comment on this clone: A read error may produce the germline difference seen at one junction end. The chain joins TRBV25-1 to TRBJ1-2, with D hard to call. Per germline, CDR1 MGHDK and CDR2 SYGVNS. This CDR3 is 14 amino acids long. The CDR3 sequence: CASSEYGGSYSYTF. The CDR3 DNA reads as TGTGCCAGCAGTGAATATGGCGGGAGCTATAGCTACACCTTC.